The next 23 T cell receptor beta chains were all read from a single sample in a study of blood T cell repertoires in COVID-19. Profiled with immunoSEQ multiplex PCR; TCRdb holds only in-frame clones, not every one. In the table there are roughly 40,000 clones, approximately 88% of which are singletons. Sequencing was carried out using peripheral blood. Source of these receptors: a woman in her 70s with acute or convalescent COVID-19.

CDR3 in amino acids: CASSLGQGALQKLFF. CDR3 DNA: TGTGCCAGCAGCCTAGGACAGGGGGCGCTTCAGAAACTGTTTTTT. This chain connects TRBV7-2 to TRBJ1-4; TRBD1 aligns across 11 bases. V was pared by 5 bases and J by 11 bases, with 10 bases of the junction left unmatched. In germline, CDR1 is SGHTA, CDR2 FQGNSA. The CDR3 extends over 15 amino acids.

The chain couples TRBV6-5 to TRBJ1-5, with TRBD1 as a possible D gene (5 bases). V was pared by 0 bases and J by 6 bases, with 12 bases between. CDR1 MNHEY and CDR2 SVGAGI come from the germline V gene. This CDR3 is 15 amino acids long. The DNA of the CDR3 is TGTGCCAGCAGTTACTCTTACAGGTCTTTTCAGCCCCAGCATTTT. It yields the protein CASSYSYRSFQPQHF.

The CDR3 protein is CASSLVPAGGKAYEQYV. DNA of the CDR3: TGTGCCAGCAGCTTAGTCCCAGCGGGAGGGAAGGCCTACGAGCAGTACGTC. The V call is TRBV7-2, the J call TRBJ2-7; 10 bases align to TRBD2. V trimming: 1 base; J trimming: 2 bases; junction bases outside the gene matches: 8. The germline V gene has CDR1 SGHTA and CDR2 FQGNSA. The CDR3 sequence is 17 residues long.

The rearrangement uses TRBV5-4 and TRBJ2-1, with D hard to call. The germline V and J ends were trimmed by 0 bases and 0 bases, with 4 bases remaining between them. CDR1 and CDR2 from the germline V gene are SGHNT and YYREEE (reference sequence). The CDR3 totals 14 residues. The CDR3 region is CASSLESSYNEQFF. As DNA, the CDR3 is TGTGCCAGCAGCTTGGAGAGCTCCTACAATGAGCAGTTCTTC.

V is TRBV7-8 and J is TRBJ2-7, with 9 bases lining up with TRBD2. V trimming: 0 bases; J trimming: 6 bases; junction bases outside the gene matches: 9. CDR1 and CDR2 from the germline V gene are SGHVS and FQNEAQ. The CDR3 consists of 16 residues. CDR3 residues: CASSLALAGGFGEQYV. Written as DNA, the CDR3 is TGTGCCAGCAGCTTAGCTCTGGCGGGGGGGTTCGGCGAGCAGTACGTC.

The J gene is TRBJ1-5, the V gene TRBV7-9, with no clear D. From germline, CDR1 is SEHNR and CDR2 FQNEAQ (reference sequence). V lost 5 bases and J 7 bases, leaving 12 bases between the germline ends. The CDR3 extends over 13 amino acids. The CDR3 coding sequence is TGTGCCAGCAGCCCACCCGGGGTGCAGCCCCAGCATTTT. This translates into CASSPPGVQPQHF.

The V and J genes are TRBV11-3 and TRBJ2-3; the match to TRBD2 covers 14 bases. Germline CDR1 is SGHNT and CDR2 is YENEEA. The V gene end was trimmed by 3 bases and the J gene end by 5 bases; junction bases not matched to a gene: 4. The CDR3 consists of 16 residues. The CDR3 region has the DNA TGTGCCAGCAGCTTCGGACTAGCGGGAGGAGTAGATACGCAGTATTTT. Translating gives CASSFGLAGGVDTQYF.

The chain employs TRBV6-2 or TRBV6-3 and TRBJ2-1; 8 bases line up with TRBD2. The junction had 11 bases not matched to a gene; V was cut back by 6 bases and J by 7 bases. The CDR3 has 15 amino acids. CDR1 is MNHEY and CDR2 is SVGEGT in the germline V gene. The CDR3 bases are TGTGCCAGCAGCTCGGGACTAGGGTCTGAGAATGAGCAGTTCTTC. It is translated as CASSSGLGSENEQFF.

This clone has a handful of counts. The rearrangement links TRBV7-8 to TRBJ1-3; D is unresolved. This CDR3 region has 15 residues. Germline V gene lookup returns CDR1 SGHVS and CDR2 FQNEAQ. V gave up 1 base and J gave up 4 bases, with 11 bases separating them. The CDR3 DNA follows: TGTGCCAGCAGCTTAGGGACTGCCCAGGGAAACACCATATATTTT. It encodes CASSLGTAQGNTIYF.

The chain is built from TRBV2 and TRBJ2-4; 7 bases are shared with TRBD2. V lost 7 bases to trimming and J lost 6 bases; unmatched junction nucleotides: 9. This CDR3 is 14 amino acids long. The germline gives CDR1 SNHLY, CDR2 FYNNEI. The CDR3 here is CASTKSGNGNIQYF. As DNA, the CDR3 is TGTGCCAGCACAAAGAGCGGGAACGGAAACATTCAGTACTTC. The full variable domain, completed using reference TRBV2 and TRBJ2-4, is EPEVTQTPSHQVTQMGQEVILRCVPISNHLYFYWYRQILGQKVEFLVSFYNNEISEKSEIFDDQFSVERPDGSNFTLKIRSTKLEDSAMYFCASTKSGNGNIQYFGAGTRLSVL.

The J gene is TRBJ2-1, the V gene TRBV7-2; a weak D match, TRBD1 (6 bases). V was trimmed by 5 bases and J by 5 bases, leaving 10 bases between them. The CDR3 covers 13 residues. The germline CDR1 and CDR2 sequences are SGHTA and FQGNSA. The DNA of the CDR3 is TGTGCCAGCAGCCTCGGACAGAACAATGAGCAGTTCTTC. This codes for CASSLGQNNEQFF.

The rearrangement links TRBV16 to TRBJ1-2, with D perhaps TRBD1 (6 bases). CDR1 and CDR2 from the germline V gene are KGHSY and FQNENV. The CDR3 covers 13 residues. V was pared by 4 bases and J by 2 bases, with 8 bases between. The CDR3, as DNA: TGTGCCAGCAGCCTGGGACAAAACTATGGCTACACCTTC. This translates into CASSLGQNYGYTF.

The genes are TRBV5-1 and TRBJ1-1; D is possibly TRBD1 (6 bases). The CDR3 length is 13 residues. V lost 4 bases and J lost 4, with 11 bases in between. Germline lookup yields CDR1 SGHRS and CDR2 YFSETQ. CDR3 loop: CASSHNRVTEAFF. Here the CDR3 DNA reads TGCGCCAGCAGCCATAACAGGGTCACTGAAGCTTTCTTT.

The chain has TRBV10-1 and TRBJ2-3, with 10 bases identical to TRBD2. Trimming took 9 bases from V and 5 from J; bases not matched to a gene: 5. This CDR3 has 13 residues. The germline V gene encodes CDR1 WNHNN and CDR2 SYGVQD (reference sequence). Written as DNA, the CDR3 is TGCGCCAGTCCTTTAGCGGGGGGAGATACGCAGTATTTT. Translation gives CASPLAGGDTQYF.

The V gene is TRBV5-6, the J gene TRBJ1-1; maybe TRBD1 (6 bases). This CDR3 has 16 residues. V lost 4 bases to trimming and J lost 6 bases, with 22 bases between them. Germline values: CDR1 SGHDT, CDR2 YYEEEE. This CDR3 reads CASSPNREWDEAEAFF. The DNA of the CDR3 is TGTGCCAGCAGCCCCAACAGGGAGTGGGATGAAGCTGAAGCTTTCTTT. The whole variable domain, remainder taken from reference TRBV5-6 and TRBJ1-1, is DAGVTQSPTHLIKTRGQQVTLRCSPKSGHDTVSWYQQALGQGPQFIFQYYEEEERQRGNFPDRFSGHQFPNYSSELNVNALLLGDSALYLCASSPNREWDEAEAFFGQGTRLTVV.

This sequence joins TRBV6-5 and TRBJ1-4; the D gene is possibly TRBD1 (6 bases). The germline gives CDR1 MNHEY, CDR2 SVGAGI. Trimming took 0 bases from V and 7 from J, leaving 12 bases between them. The CDR3 length is 15 residues. The CDR3 is CASSYSRRGGEKLFF. The CDR3, as DNA: TGTGCCAGCAGTTACTCGAGGAGGGGGGGTGAAAAACTGTTTTTT.

The chain has TRBV7-9 and TRBJ2-3; D gene uncertain. V was pared by 3 bases and J by 3 bases, with 7 bases between. Looked up from germline, CDR1 is SEHNR and CDR2 is FQNEAQ (reference sequence). This CDR3 contains 13 residues. The CDR3 loop reads CASSFPMTDTQYF. The CDR3 DNA reads as TGTGCCAGCAGCTTCCCAATGACAGATACGCAGTATTTT.

The genes are TRBV18 and TRBJ2-7; tentative D call: TRBD2 (6 bases). CDR1 KGHSH and CDR2 LQKENI come from the germline V gene. The CDR3 runs to 13 residues. The V end was cut by 0 bases, the J end by 7 bases, with 10 bases between. CDR3 amino acids: CASSPPGGTEQYV. The CDR3, as DNA: TGTGCCAGCTCACCACCGGGGGGTACTGAGCAGTACGTC.

The chain has TRBV6-1 and TRBJ1-4, with a weak D call TRBD1 (5 bases). V lost 0 bases and J lost 3, with 8 bases in between. CDR1 and CDR2 (germline): MNHNS, SASEGT. The CDR3 runs to 15 residues. The CDR3 protein is CASSEATQANEKLFF. Here the CDR3 DNA reads TGTGCCAGCAGTGAAGCTACACAGGCTAATGAAAAACTGTTTTTT.

This clone was seen a few times. The CDR3 loop is CASSAGQGKHTIYF. CDR3 sequence (DNA): TGCGCCAGCAGCGCGGGACAGGGAAAGCACACCATATATTTT. The chain recombines TRBV5-1 with TRBJ1-3; 9 bases align to TRBD1. V trimming: 4 bases; J trimming: 8 bases; junction bases outside the gene matches: 7. The CDR3 covers 14 residues. In germline, CDR1 is SGHRS, CDR2 YFSETQ.

The rearrangement links TRBV20-1 to TRBJ2-2; tentatively, D is TRBD1 (6 bases). Germline CDR1 DFQATT, CDR2 SNEGSKA (reference sequence). V was trimmed by 6 bases and J by 6 bases, leaving 8 bases between them. This CDR3 has 11 residues. The DNA of the CDR3 is TGCAGTGCGTACAGGGCCGGGGAGCTGTTTTTT. Translated: CSAYRAGELFF.

The V and J genes are TRBV5-8 and TRBJ1-1, with a tentative D call TRBD1 (6 bases). The CDR3 consists of 15 residues. Germline V gene data show CDR1 as SGHTS and CDR2 as YDEGEE. Trimming pared 4 bases from V and 4 bases from J, leaving 17 bases between. CDR3 nucleotides: TGTGCCAGCAGCCCGGGGACAACCACCGCCACTGAAGCTTTCTTT. The encoded protein is CASSPGTTTATEAFF.

J is TRBJ2-1 and V is TRBV27, with 8 positions matching TRBD2. V was clipped by 8 bases and J by 8 bases; unmatched bases: 17. CDR1 MNHEY and CDR2 SMNVEV come from the germline V gene (reference sequence). The CDR3 has 16 residues. CDR3 in amino acids: CASGFHGTRKVHEQFF. The CDR3 DNA reads as TGTGCCAGCGGATTCCACGGGACTAGAAAGGTACATGAGCAGTTCTTC.